This T cell receptor beta chain was sequenced for a study of OX40 agonist ivuxolimab in advanced cancers. Sequencing was performed with immunoSEQ multiplex PCR; in TCRdb, only in-frame clones are kept and a portion is missing. The sample yields around 70,000 clones, roughly nine tenths seen once. This CDR3 region has 17 residues. Trimming removed 6 bases from V and 1 base from J; junction bases left unmatched: 12. The germline CDR1 and CDR2 sequences are MDHEN and SYDVKM. This clonotype was sampled from an adult with an advanced solid tumor such as melanoma, head and neck, liver or kidney cancer. The chain joins TRBV28 to TRBJ1-1; 9 bases map to TRBD1. The source was CD4+ or CD8+ T cells sorted from blood, collected in a trial of the OX40 agonist ivuxolimab. CDR3 nucleotides: TGTGCCAGCAGCACCCCCGGGACAGGGAGTAGGAACACTGAAGCTTTCTTT. Translation gives CASSTPGTGSRNTEAFF.